A single sample is the source of the 13 T cell receptor beta chains below, sequenced in a study of blood T cell repertoires in COVID-19. The protocol was immunoSEQ multiplex PCR, while the TCRdb copy is restricted to in-frame clones and leaves out a portion. This table has tens of thousands of clones, 70% to 90% appearing once. The source material was peripheral blood. All receptors derive from a human donor with active COVID-19. The donor label of this sample is uncertain.

The chain couples TRBV19 to TRBJ2-3; 9 bases line up with TRBD2. The CDR3 covers 15 residues. Per germline, CDR1 LNHDA and CDR2 SQIVND (reference sequence). V lost 5 bases, J lost 4 bases, and 7 bases stayed unmatched. CDR3 DNA sequence: TGTGCCAGTAGTGTTGTGACTAGCGGTCCAGATACGCAGTATTTT. It translates to CASSVVTSGPDTQYF.

The CDR3: CASSPHPGSDEQFF. The CDR3 region has the DNA TGTGCCAGCAGCCCGCACCCGGGATCGGATGAGCAGTTCTTC. This chain uses TRBV11-3 with TRBJ2-1; D is perhaps TRBD2 (5 bases). Germline values: CDR1 SGHNT, CDR2 YENEEA. V was shortened by 5 bases and J by 8 bases, with 16 bases between the two germline ends. This CDR3 is 14 amino acids long. Drawing the rest from reference TRBV11-3 and TRBJ2-1, the complete variable domain is EAGVVQSPRYKIIEKKQPVAFWCNPISGHNTLYWYLQNLGQGPELLIRYENEEAVDDSQLPKDRFSAERLKGVDSTLKIQPAELGDSAVYLCASSPHPGSDEQFFGPGTRLTVL.

The V call is TRBV27, the J call TRBJ2-3; maybe TRBD2 (6 bases). This CDR3 region has 17 residues. Per the germline V gene, CDR1 is MNHEY and CDR2 is SMNVEV (reference sequence). The V gene lost 4 bases and the J gene lost 5 bases, with 22 bases spanning the gap. As DNA, the CDR3 is TGTGCCAGCAGTTCCTCAGGACGGGGATGGGGAGGAGATACGCAGTATTTT. Protein: CASSSSGRGWGGDTQYF.

In its sample, this clone was seen once. The J gene is TRBJ2-3, the V gene TRBV11-2; TRBD2 aligns across 9 bases. The CDR3 length is 15 residues. Germline values: CDR1 SGHAT, CDR2 FQNNGV. Germline trimming cut 5 bases from V and 6 bases from J; bases unmatched to any gene: 9. CDR3 nucleotide sequence: TGTGCCAGCAGCCAGAGGGGACTAGCCGCGGATACGCAGTATTTT. It yields the protein CASSQRGLAADTQYF.

V gene TRBV13 combines with J gene TRBJ2-4, with 10 bases fitting TRBD2. CDR1 and CDR2 from the germline V gene are PRHDT and FYEKMQ (reference sequence). The CDR3 is 14 residues long. The junction had 2 bases not matched to a gene; V was cut back by 2 bases and J by 7 bases. The CDR3 sequence: CASSLSSGSNIQYF. The CDR3 DNA sequence: TGTGCCAGCAGCTTATCTAGCGGGAGTAACATTCAGTACTTC.

The chain is built from TRBV27 and TRBJ1-2; D remains unclear. Trimming shortened V by 2 bases and J by 8 bases, and 9 bases separated the two germline ends. CDR3 length: 12 amino acids. CDR1 and CDR2 (germline): MNHEY, SMNVEV (reference sequence). The DNA of the CDR3 is TGTGCCAGCAGTTTAATCCTGACAGGCTACACCTTC. Translation gives CASSLILTGYTF.

This chain links TRBV3-1 (or the pseudogene TRBV3-2) with TRBJ2-5, with TRBD2 as a possible D gene (6 bases). Germline CDR1 is LGHDT and CDR2 is YNNKEL (reference sequence). There are 13 residues in the CDR3. V gave up 10 bases and J gave up 5 bases, with 17 bases separating them. This CDR3 reads CATLAAGTETQYF. The CDR3 nucleotides read TGTGCCACTTTAGCGGCGGGGACGGAGACCCAGTACTTC.

The genes are TRBV7-9 and TRBJ1-4; the match to TRBD1 covers 10 bases. The CDR3 is made up of 17 amino acids. Germline values: CDR1 SEHNR, CDR2 FQNEAQ (reference sequence). V was clipped by 5 bases and J by 2 bases; unmatched bases: 8. The CDR3 DNA sequence: TGTGCCAGCAGCCCCGACAGGGGGCCTGTGACTAATGAAAAACTGTTTTTT. Translation: CASSPDRGPVTNEKLFF.

Here the CDR3 DNA reads TGCGCCAGCAGCAGCCGGGGACGGGGGAGCTCCTACGAGCAGTACTTC. It encodes CASSSRGRGSSYEQYF. V is TRBV5-1 and J is TRBJ2-7; D perhaps matches TRBD2 (6 bases). The CDR3 totals 16 residues. Germline values: CDR1 SGHRS, CDR2 YFSETQ. V was pared by 4 bases and J by 0 bases, with 17 bases between.

This clone occurred once. This chain's CDR3 is CASRVTGIRTEAFF. CDR3 DNA: TGTGCCAGCAGAGTGACAGGGATCCGCACTGAAGCTTTCTTT. The genes are TRBV28 and TRBJ1-1; the match to TRBD1 covers 7 bases. The CDR3 extends over 14 amino acids. Germline V gene lookup returns CDR1 MDHEN and CDR2 SYDVKM. Losses at the gene ends were 6 bases for V and 4 bases for J; bases not matched to a gene: 8.

This chain links TRBV5-1 with TRBJ2-5; the D is unclear. The length of the CDR3 is 15 residues. Germline CDR1 and CDR2: SGHRS and YFSETQ. The V and J ends lost 3 bases and 3 bases respectively, with 15 bases between them. The DNA of the CDR3 is TGCGCCAGCAGCTCACACCCCGGAGTAGAAGAGACCCAGTACTTC. It translates to CASSSHPGVEETQYF.

J is TRBJ2-7 and V is TRBV5-1; TRBD1 aligns across 9 bases. Germline CDR1 reads SGHRS; CDR2 reads YFSETQ. The CDR3 consists of 13 residues. V was pared by 0 bases and J by 5 bases, with 0 bases of the junction left unmatched. The CDR3 DNA sequence: TGCGCCAGCAGCTTGGGGGACAGGGACGAGCAGTACTTC. As protein: CASSLGDRDEQYF.

This clone has a single count. The rearrangement links TRBV25-1 to TRBJ2-5, with TRBD1 as a possible D gene (5 bases). Germline CDR1 is MGHDK and CDR2 is SYGVNS. This CDR3 spans 16 amino acids. Trimming stripped 0 bases from V and 2 bases from J, with 13 bases between. The CDR3, as DNA: TGTGCCAGCAGTGAATACGCGGTCAGGGCACAAGAGACCCAGTACTTC. Residues: CASSEYAVRAQETQYF.